This entry lists 18 T cell receptor beta chains sequenced from one sample in a study of blood T cells in healthy people across ages (dated by TCRdb to 2015 to 2017). Library preparation was by 5' RACE. Sequencing instrument: Illumina HiSeq 2500. The second PCR ran for roughly 7 to 12 cycles and used a J-beta primer mix along with a sample-barcoded 5' primer. Using fastp at Q25 and MiXCR, TCRdb reprocessed the public reads and kept productive beta chains. Every CDR3 protein is listed once, alongside the most common genes and DNA of its rows. This sample gives some 850,000 distinct CDR3 sequences in total; 25% to 30% of them show up just once. The ten largest make up roughly 3.1% of the sample. These data were also reused for a study on T cells of mothers and their children.

The material sequenced was blood. These receptors all stem from a boy aged 10-17 years in good health.

This clonotype was counted a few times. The chain is built from TRBV5-1 and TRBJ2-2; D is tentatively TRBD1 or TRBD2 (5 bases each). This CDR3 is built from 17 residues. V lost 4 bases, J lost 5 bases, and 21 bases lay in between. Per the germline V gene, CDR1 is SGHRS and CDR2 is YFSETQ. Here the CDR3 reads CASSQRTGSGATGELFF. CDR3 nucleotide sequence: TGCGCCAGCAGCCAACGGACGGGGAGTGGGGCAACCGGGGAGCTGTTTTTT.

The chain joins TRBV20-1 to TRBJ2-7, with TRBD2 identical over 7 bases. Per germline, CDR1 DFQATT and CDR2 SNEGSKA (reference sequence). With 5 bases clipped from V and 5 bases from J, the junction kept 9 bases outside the gene matches. This CDR3 comprises 13 residues. For the CDR3, the DNA is TGCAGTGCTGTTGGCGGGGGAGTCGACGAGCAGTACTTC. Amino acid sequence: CSAVGGGVDEQYF.

Only a few counts were recorded for this clonotype. CDR3: CASSLSSGIKYF. For the CDR3, the DNA is TGTGCCAGCAGCTTAAGTTCGGGGATTAAGTACTTC. The rearrangement uses TRBV7-9 and TRBJ2-4; tentatively, D is TRBD2 (5 bases). The V gene lost 2 bases and the J gene lost 14 bases, with 13 bases spanning the gap. Germline V gives CDR1 SEHNR, CDR2 FQNEAQ (reference sequence). CDR3 length: 12 residues.

V and J are TRBV7-6 and TRBJ1-3; the D is unclear. V shed 1 base and J shed 1 base, with 11 bases lying between them. This CDR3 has 16 residues. The germline gives CDR1 SGHVS, CDR2 FNYEAQ. CDR3 loop: CASSLGNHQSGNTIYF. The DNA for the CDR3 is TGTGCCAGCAGCTTAGGGAACCATCAATCTGGAAACACCATATATTTT.

This clonotype has a count of ten or more. V and J are TRBV12-3 or TRBV12-4 and TRBJ1-4; 7 bases agree with TRBD1. The ends lost 5 bases at V and 8 bases at J; junction bases unmatched: 8. This CDR3 is built from 14 residues. This chain's CDR3 is CASSIRQGREKLFF. The CDR3, as DNA: TGTGCCAGCAGTATCCGACAGGGTCGAGAAAAACTGTTTTTT.

This clonotype was seen more than once but under ten times. This chain joins TRBV11-1 and TRBJ1-1; possible D gene TRBD1, 5 bases. Trimming took 4 bases from V and 0 from J, leaving 15 bases between them. The CDR3 runs 16 residues. Germline loops: CDR1 SGHAT, CDR2 FQDESV (reference sequence). The CDR3 coding sequence is TGTGCCAGCAGCTCAGGCCTCAGGGACCTGAACACTGAAGCTTTCTTT. This sequence encodes CASSSGLRDLNTEAFF.

J is TRBJ1-4 and V is TRBV28, with unresolved D. The CDR3 extends over 16 amino acids. CDR1 and CDR2 from the germline V gene are MDHEN and SYDVKM. Trimming stripped 4 bases from V and 5 bases from J, with 17 bases between. The CDR3 is CASSSYGSQRNEKLFF. The CDR3 coding sequence is TGTGCCAGCAGTTCTTATGGTTCCCAGAGAAATGAAAAACTGTTTTTT. Supplemented by reference TRBV28 and TRBJ1-4, the full variable domain reads DVKVTQSSRYLVKRTGEKVFLECVQDMDHENMFWYRQDPGLGLRLIYFSYDVKMKEKGDIPEGYSVSREKKERFSLILESASTNQTSMYLCASSSYGSQRNEKLFFGSGTQLSVL.

With respect to this clonotype: At one end the junction does not follow the germline gene, possibly because of a read error. This rearrangement joins TRBV18 to TRBJ1-2; D gene ambiguous. Germline lookup yields CDR1 KGHSH and CDR2 LQKENI. The CDR3 totals 15 residues. The CDR3 bases are TGTGCCAACTCACCACCGGCCAGGAACCACTATGGCTACACCTTC. Residues: CANSPPARNHYGYTF.

Ten or more counts support this clonotype. The V call is TRBV20-1, the J call TRBJ2-5; the D gene is possibly TRBD2 (6 bases). Germline CDR1 and CDR2: DFQATT and SNEGSKA (reference sequence). The CDR3 is 16 amino acids. V was shortened by 0 bases and J by 3 bases, with 17 bases between the two germline ends. In DNA, the CDR3 is TGCAGTGCTAGAGATCCGCTACGGGGGATAGAAGAGACCCAGTACTTC. It translates to CSARDPLRGIEETQYF.

For this clonotype: The junction shows a germline mismatch at one end, possibly a read error. The chain recombines TRBV3-1 with TRBJ2-7; TRBD2 might be the D (6 bases). CDR1 and CDR2 (germline): LGHDT, YNNKEL (reference sequence). The CDR3 has 13 residues. CDR3 bases: TGTGCCGGCAGCCAGTCGGGGGCCTACGAGCAGTACTTC. Its translation: CAGSQSGAYEQYF.

The chain employs TRBV20-1 and TRBJ2-2; D is ambiguous. This CDR3 is 13 amino acids long. The V gene's germline CDR1 is DFQATT and CDR2 SNEGSKA (reference sequence). Trimming took off 3 bases at V and 7 bases at J, with 12 bases between the two ends. CDR3 bases: TGCAGTGCTAGGTCCGAGCGTGACGGGGAGCTGTTTTTT. Amino acid sequence: CSARSERDGELFF.

The table lists this clonotype with a few counts. The chain recombines TRBV20-1 with TRBJ2-6, with D perhaps TRBD2 (5 bases). Trimming took 4 bases from V and 0 from J, leaving 10 bases between them. The CDR3 extends over 15 amino acids. Per germline, CDR1 DFQATT and CDR2 SNEGSKA (reference sequence). The CDR3 loop is CSAIYRDSGANVLTF. The CDR3 DNA reads TGCAGTGCTATCTACCGGGACTCTGGGGCCAACGTCCTGACTTTC.

As to this clonotype: Relative to the germline gene, one junction end is altered; a read error may explain this. The chain uses TRBV20-1 and TRBJ2-4; 7 positions match TRBD2. CDR3 length: 15 amino acids. Germline V gene data show CDR1 as DFQATT and CDR2 as SNEGSKA (reference sequence). The CDR3 DNA reads as TGCAGTGCTAGATCCAATTCTGGCGGGGGTCACATTCAGTGCTTC. Its translation: CSARSNSGGGHIQCF.

The chain has TRBV19 and TRBJ2-5, with D maybe TRBD1 (6 bases). The DNA end is more similar to TRBJ2-7, so the J call may be wrong. Germline-derived CDR1 and CDR2 are LNHDA and SQIVND (reference sequence). The CDR3 consists of 14 residues. In DNA form, the CDR3 reads TGTGCCAGTAGTATAAGGGACAACTCCTACGAGCAGTACTTC. It encodes CASSIRDNSYEQYF.

The chain recombines TRBV20-1 with TRBJ2-1; 7 bases align to TRBD2. This CDR3 has 13 amino acids. Germline trimming cut 3 bases from V and 6 bases from J; bases unmatched to any gene: 5. The germline V gene encodes CDR1 DFQATT and CDR2 SNEGSKA (reference sequence). DNA for the CDR3: TGCAGTGCTAGGGGAAGCGGGGCCAATGAGCAGTTCTTC. This codes for CSARGSGANEQFF.

This clonotype was observed a handful of times. This chain connects TRBV20-1 to TRBJ1-2, with D unclear. Germline loops: CDR1 DFQATT, CDR2 SNEGSKA (reference sequence). V lost 5 bases and J lost 5, with 18 bases in between. The CDR3 totals 14 residues. The CDR3 DNA reads TGCAGTGCTCCCCGGGCGGGCCGGAGGTATGGCTACACCTTC. Translation gives CSAPRAGRRYGYTF.

This clonotype appeared a few times. V usage is TRBV7-8 and J usage is TRBJ2-7; no clear D. This CDR3 contains 13 residues. V lost 1 base, J lost 4 bases, and 8 bases lay in between. The germline gives CDR1 SGHVS, CDR2 FQNEAQ. The CDR3, as DNA: TGTGCCAGCAGCTTAGAGGACGGGTACGAGCAGTACTTC. Its translation: CASSLEDGYEQYF.

The gene calls are TRBV4-1 and TRBJ1-2; D gene ambiguous. The germline V and J ends were trimmed by 0 bases and 0 bases, with 8 bases remaining between them. This CDR3 is built from 15 residues. Germline-derived CDR1 and CDR2 are MGHRA and YSYEKL. The CDR3 spells CASSQDEASNYGYTF. DNA of the CDR3: TGCGCCAGCAGCCAAGATGAGGCTTCTAACTATGGCTACACCTTC.